This TCR beta chain was sequenced during a study of shared clonotypes between healthy human individuals. Study-wide results and limits: Deeper or shallower sequencing was expected to change how clonotypes are shared among donors.

The assay was run at deep level. The material for each subset, its genomic DNA, was split evenly across several immunoSEQ plates. Profiled with immunoSEQ multiplex PCR; TCRdb holds only in-frame clones, not every one. The sample carries about 340,000 clones, around four fifths recorded once. To note about this clone: Its specificity is unknown.

CDR3 length: 14 residues. After removal of 3 bases from V and 7 bases from J, the junction contained 7 bases not matched to a gene. The germline V gene encodes CDR1 SGDLS and CDR2 YYNGEE. This clonotype was sampled from a man aged 25-45 years in good health. The rearrangement joins TRBV9 to TRBJ2-1; TRBD2 matches at 7 bases. The specimen sequenced was memory CD4+ T cells sorted from blood. Indicated subset: CD45RA-negative fraction. CDR3 region: CASSGLALRNEQFF. CDR3 nucleotide sequence: TGTGCCAGCAGCGGACTAGCCCTAAGGAATGAGCAGTTCTTC.